This TCR beta chain was sequenced in a study of glioma-infiltrating T cells after dendritic cell vaccination. Study-level results: Patients with more pretreatment TILs had longer time to progression and survival.

The assay was immunoSEQ multiplex PCR, and TCRdb's table has in-frame clones only and misses some. The table lists about 38,000 clones, 70% to 85% of them singletons. Details on this clone: Its antigen is unidentified.

With V trimmed by 4 bases and J by 6 bases, 5 bases remained unmatched. In germline, CDR1 is SGHTS, CDR2 YDEGEE. CDR3 length equals 14 residues. V usage is TRBV5-8 and J usage is TRBJ1-1; 11 bases agree with TRBD1. This specimen was blood, taken before dendritic cell vaccination. The sequence derives from a human donor with glioblastoma. CDR3 coding DNA: TGTGCCAGCAGCATATTGGGACAGGGGGCTGAAGCTTTCTTT. It yields the protein CASSILGQGAEAFF.